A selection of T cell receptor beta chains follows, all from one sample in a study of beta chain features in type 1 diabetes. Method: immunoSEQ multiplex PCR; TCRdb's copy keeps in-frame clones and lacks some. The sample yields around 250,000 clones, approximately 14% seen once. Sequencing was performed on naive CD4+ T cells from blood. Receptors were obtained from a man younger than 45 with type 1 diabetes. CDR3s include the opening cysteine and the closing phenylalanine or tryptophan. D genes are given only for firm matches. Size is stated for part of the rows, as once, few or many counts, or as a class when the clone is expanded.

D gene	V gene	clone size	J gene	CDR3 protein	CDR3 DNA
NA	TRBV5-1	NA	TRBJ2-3	CASSERGGPPNTDTQYF	TGCGCCAGCAGCGAGAGGGGGGGACCGCCTAACACAGATACGCAGTATTTT
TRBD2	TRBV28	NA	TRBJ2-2	CASSSPSGNTGELFF	TGTGCCAGCAGTAGCCCTAGCGGGAATACCGGGGAGCTGTTTTTT
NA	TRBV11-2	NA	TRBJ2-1	CASSKLAFNEQFF	TGTGCCAGCTCCAAGCTAGCGTTCAATGAGCAGTTCTTC
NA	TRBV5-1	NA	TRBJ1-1	CASRRELGITEAFF	TGCGCCAGCAGAAGGGAGTTAGGTATCACTGAAGCTTTCTTT
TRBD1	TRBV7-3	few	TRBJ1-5	CASSLRITGGHQPQHF	TGTGCCAGCAGCTTAAGAATCACAGGGGGGCATCAGCCCCAGCATTTT
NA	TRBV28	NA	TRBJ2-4	CASTKPTAGFQYF	TGTGCCAGCACGAAGCCCACAGCAGGCTTTCAGTACTTC
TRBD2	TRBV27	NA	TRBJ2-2	CASSPGLAGDGELFF	TGTGCCAGCAGTCCGGGACTAGCGGGAGACGGGGAGCTGTTTTTT
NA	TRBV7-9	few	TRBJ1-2	CASSPSVPYGYTF	TGTGCCAGCAGCCCCTCGGTCCCCTATGGCTACACCTTC
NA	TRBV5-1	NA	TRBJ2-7	CASSLDWGLEQYF	TGCGCCAGCAGCTTGGACTGGGGGCTCGAGCAGTACTTC
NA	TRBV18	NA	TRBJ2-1	CASSKDSSYNEQFF	TGTGCCAGCTCAAAGGACAGCTCCTACAATGAGCAGTTCTTC
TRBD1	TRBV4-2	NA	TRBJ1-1	CASSPMGQGGTEAFF	TGTGCCAGCAGCCCCATGGGACAGGGAGGGACTGAAGCTTTCTTT
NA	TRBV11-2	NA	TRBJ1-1	CASSLIRGVNTEAFF	TGTGCCAGCAGCTTAATCCGGGGTGTGAACACTGAAGCTTTCTTT
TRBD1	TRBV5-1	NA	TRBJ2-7	CASSIQGGNEQYF	TGCGCCAGCAGCATACAGGGGGGTAACGAGCAGTACTTC
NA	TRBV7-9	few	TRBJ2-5	CASSFGRLPQETQYF	TGTGCCAGCAGCTTTGGGCGCCTCCCCCAAGAGACCCAGTACTTC
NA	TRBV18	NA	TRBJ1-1	CASSLGQLENTEAFF	TGTGCCAGCTCCCTAGGACAGTTAGAGAACACTGAAGCTTTCTTT
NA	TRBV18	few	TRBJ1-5	CASSPLQGNQPQHF	TGTGCCAGCTCACCACTGCAGGGCAATCAGCCCCAGCATTTT
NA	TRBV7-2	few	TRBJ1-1	CASSLAPESYTEAFF	TGTGCCAGCAGCTTAGCGCCCGAGAGCTACACTGAAGCTTTCTTT
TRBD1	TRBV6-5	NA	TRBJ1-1	CASSLVGTGEFENF	TGTGCCAGCAGCCTGGTTGGCACAGGGGAATTCGAAAACTTT
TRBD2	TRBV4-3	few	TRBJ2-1	CASSLSGLAGTQFF	TGCGCCAGCAGCCTTTCCGGACTAGCGGGGACCCAGTTCTTC
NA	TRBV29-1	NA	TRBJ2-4	CSGVGGDNIQYF	TGCAGCGGCGTCGGAGGGGACAACATTCAGTACTTC
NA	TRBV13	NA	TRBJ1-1	CASSVMGWGLSREAFF	TGTGCCAGCAGTGTGATGGGATGGGGGCTTTCCCGGGAAGCTTTCTTT
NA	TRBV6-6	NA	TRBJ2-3	CASSQLTDTQYF	TGTGCCAGCAGCCAACTCACAGATACGCAGTATTTT
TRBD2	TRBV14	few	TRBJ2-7	CASSRTSGIYEQYF	TGTGCCAGCAGCCGGACTAGCGGTATCTACGAGCAGTACTTC
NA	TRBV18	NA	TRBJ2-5	CASSPGIKETQYF	TGTGCCAGCTCACCCGGGATCAAAGAGACCCAGTACTTC
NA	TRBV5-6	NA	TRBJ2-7	CASSRTGVEQYF	TGTGCCAGCAGCCGTACAGGAGTCGAGCAGTACTTC
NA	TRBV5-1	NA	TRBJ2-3	CASSSGQYTDTQYF	TGCGCCAGCAGCTCCGGACAGTACACAGATACGCAGTATTTT
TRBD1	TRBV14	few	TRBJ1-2	CASSPLDRESGYTF	TGTGCCAGCAGCCCCCTGGACAGGGAGAGTGGCTACACCTTC
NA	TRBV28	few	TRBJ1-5	CASIQGNQPQHF	TGTGCCAGCATTCAGGGAAATCAGCCCCAGCATTTT
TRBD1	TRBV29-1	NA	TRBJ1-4	CSVHGQGNEKLFF	TGCAGCGTCCATGGACAGGGAAATGAAAAACTGTTTTTT
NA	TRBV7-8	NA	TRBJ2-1	CASSLEGLDFNEQFF	TGTGCCAGCAGCTTAGAGGGACTGGACTTTAATGAGCAGTTCTTC
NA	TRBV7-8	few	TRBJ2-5	CASSLGTARQQYF	TGTGCCAGCAGCTTAGGAACTGCGCGGCAGCAGTACTTC
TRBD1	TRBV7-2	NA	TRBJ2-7	CASSPRQGAEQYF	TGTGCCAGCAGCCCCCGACAGGGGGCCGAGCAGTACTTC
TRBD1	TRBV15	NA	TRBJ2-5	CATSRVPTGGETQYF	TGTGCCACCAGCAGAGTCCCGACAGGGGGAGAGACCCAGTACTTC
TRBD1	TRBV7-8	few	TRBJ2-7	CASSLKRTGGPYEQYF	TGTGCCAGCAGCTTAAAGAGGACAGGGGGACCCTACGAGCAGTACTTC
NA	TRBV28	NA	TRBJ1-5	CASSPRTVTNQPQHF	TGTGCCAGCAGTCCCCGGACAGTAACCAATCAGCCCCAGCATTTT
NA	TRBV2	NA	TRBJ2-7	CASTRGSSYEQYF	TGTGCCAGCACTCGGGGGAGCTCCTACGAGCAGTACTTC
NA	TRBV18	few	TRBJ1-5	CASSPQGPRSNQPQHF	TGTGCCAGCTCACCACAGGGGCCGAGGAGCAATCAGCCCCAGCATTTT
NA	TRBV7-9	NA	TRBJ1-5	CASSFGTTSNQPQHF	TGTGCCAGCAGCTTTGGGACTACCTCTAATCAGCCCCAGCATTTT
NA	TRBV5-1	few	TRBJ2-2	CASSLYGVSNTGELFF	TGCGCCAGCAGCTTGTACGGGGTCTCGAACACCGGGGAGCTGTTTTTT
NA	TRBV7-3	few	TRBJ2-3	CASSLRPSGRTDTQYF	TGTGCCAGCAGCTTAAGGCCCAGCGGCCGCACAGATACGCAGTATTTT
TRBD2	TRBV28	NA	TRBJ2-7	CASSPPSGRGEQYF	TGTGCCAGCAGTCCACCTAGCGGGAGGGGCGAGCAGTACTTC
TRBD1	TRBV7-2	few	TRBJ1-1	CASSLDRASTEAFF	TGTGCCAGCAGCTTGGACAGGGCGAGCACTGAAGCTTTCTTT
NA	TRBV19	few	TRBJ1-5	CASSRIRQGNQPQHF	TGTGCCAGTAGTAGGATTCGACAGGGCAATCAGCCCCAGCATTTT